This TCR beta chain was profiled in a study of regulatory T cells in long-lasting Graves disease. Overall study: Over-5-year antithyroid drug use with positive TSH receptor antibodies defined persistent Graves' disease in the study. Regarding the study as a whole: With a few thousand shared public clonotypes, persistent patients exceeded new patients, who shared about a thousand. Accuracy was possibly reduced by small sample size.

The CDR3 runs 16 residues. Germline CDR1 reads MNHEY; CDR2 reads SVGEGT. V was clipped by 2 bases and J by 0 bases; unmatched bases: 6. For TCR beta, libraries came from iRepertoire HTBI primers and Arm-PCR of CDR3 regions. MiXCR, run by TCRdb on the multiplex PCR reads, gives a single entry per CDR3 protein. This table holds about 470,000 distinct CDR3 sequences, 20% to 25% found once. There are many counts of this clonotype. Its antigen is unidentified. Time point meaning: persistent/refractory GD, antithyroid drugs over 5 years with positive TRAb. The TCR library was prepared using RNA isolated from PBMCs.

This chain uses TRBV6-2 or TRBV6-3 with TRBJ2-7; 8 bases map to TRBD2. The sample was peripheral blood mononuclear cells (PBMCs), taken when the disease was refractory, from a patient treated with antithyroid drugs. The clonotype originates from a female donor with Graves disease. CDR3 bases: TGTGCCAGCAGTTACCCAGCTGGGACTAGCTCCTACGAGCAGTACTTC. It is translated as CASSYPAGTSSYEQYF.